Below are 30 T cell receptor beta chains sequenced from a single sample in a study of beta chain features in type 1 diabetes. Study conclusions and caveats: People with Type 1 diabetes carried modestly yet significantly shorter TCRB CDR3s in all four CD4+ subsets.

Every bit of the isolated RNA underwent reverse transcription, so sequencing read expressed TCRB transcripts. Produced via immunoSEQ multiplex PCR; TCRdb's table is partial and in-frame only. Here the sample spans some 240,000 clones, 16% being singletons. These TCRs' antigens remain unknown. The sample consisted of naive CD4+ T cells from blood. These receptors were obtained from a young man with type 1 diabetes.

The rearrangement uses TRBV7-2 and TRBJ2-7, with 7 bases lining up with TRBD1. The CDR3 totals 14 residues. With 5 bases clipped from V and 0 bases from J, the junction kept 4 bases outside the gene matches. CDR1 SGHTA and CDR2 FQGNSA come from the germline V gene. CDR3 bases: TGTGCCAGCAGCCCGGACAGGAGCTCCTACGAGCAGTACTTC. Translation: CASSPDRSSYEQYF.

The V gene is TRBV7-9, the J gene TRBJ2-1; 7 bases map to TRBD2. This CDR3 spans 14 amino acids. Germline CDR1 is SEHNR and CDR2 is FQNEAQ (reference sequence). J lost 5 bases, V lost 7 bases, and 8 bases had no gene match. The CDR3, as DNA: TGTGCCAGCACCCCCGGACTAGTGAACAATGAGCAGTTCTTC. This codes for CASTPGLVNNEQFF.

This clone showed up just a few times. V is TRBV29-1 and J is TRBJ1-3; no reliable D call. CDR3 length: 12 residues. Trimming took 7 bases from V and 3 from J, leaving 10 bases between them. Germline-derived CDR1 and CDR2 are SQVTM and ANQGSEA. The DNA of the CDR3 is TGCAGCGCTAAAAACGGTGGAAACACCATATATTTT. It encodes CSAKNGGNTIYF.

CDR3 loop: CSVVFYGRGGYEQYF. The CDR3 DNA is TGCAGCGTTGTCTTTTACGGCAGGGGAGGGTACGAGCAGTACTTC. The chain recombines TRBV29-1 with TRBJ2-7; D is perhaps TRBD2 (7 bases). The CDR3 totals 15 residues. Trimming pared 4 bases from V and 4 bases from J, leaving 20 bases between. Germline CDR1 and CDR2: SQVTM and ANQGSEA.

This clone has just a few counts. J is TRBJ2-7 and V is TRBV5-1, with 9 bases identical to TRBD1. Germline lookup yields CDR1 SGHRS and CDR2 YFSETQ. J lost 2 bases, V lost 4 bases, and 4 bases had no gene match. The CDR3 is 14 amino acids. The CDR3 loop is CASSRGQGTYEQYF. The CDR3 nucleotides read TGCGCCAGCAGCCGGGGACAGGGAACCTACGAGCAGTACTTC.

This clone was seen more than once but under ten times. The chain carries TRBV4-2 and TRBJ2-1, with a possible D match to TRBD2 (6 bases). The V end lost 4 bases, the J end lost 1 base, and 26 bases lay between the germline ends. Germline lookup yields CDR1 LGHNA and CDR2 YNFKEQ. CDR3 length: 20 amino acids. The CDR3 region has the DNA TGTGCCAGCAGCCCCGGCGGTGAGGTAGTATTGGACTATTCCTACAATGAGCAGTTCTTC. Encoded protein: CASSPGGEVVLDYSYNEQFF.

V usage is TRBV9 and J usage is TRBJ1-2; D is perhaps TRBD1 (5 bases). Germline V gene lookup returns CDR1 SGDLS and CDR2 YYNGEE. The V gene lost 0 bases and the J gene lost 0 bases, with 9 bases spanning the gap. The CDR3 spans 15 residues. CDR3 DNA: TGTGCCAGCAGCGTAGCTCGGGGACCTAACTATGGCTACACCTTC. Translating it yields CASSVARGPNYGYTF.

The rearrangement joins TRBV29-1 to TRBJ2-2, with 7 bases that match TRBD1. Germline V lookup: CDR1 SQVTM, CDR2 ANQGSEA. Unmatched junction bases numbered 7, after V lost 7 bases and J lost 2 bases. This CDR3 is 14 amino acids long. Here the CDR3 reads CSAMDRLNTGELFF. The CDR3 DNA follows: TGCAGCGCGATGGACAGGCTTAACACCGGGGAGCTGTTTTTT.

The chain carries TRBV30 and TRBJ1-2; no reliable D call. The length of the CDR3 is 13 residues. V lost 4 bases and J lost 1, with 10 bases in between. Germline CDR1 GTSNPN, CDR2 SVGIG (reference sequence). The CDR3 protein is CAWISRSNYGYTF. Here the CDR3 DNA reads TGTGCCTGGATCTCCCGAAGTAACTATGGCTACACCTTC.

This rearrangement joins TRBV30 to TRBJ2-5; D not resolved. The germline V and J ends were trimmed by 2 bases and 3 bases, with 16 bases remaining between them. The CDR3 contains 15 residues. Germline V gene data show CDR1 as GTSNPN and CDR2 as SVGIG (reference sequence). CDR3 amino acids: CAWSRISRSEETQYF. Here the CDR3 DNA reads TGTGCCTGGAGTCGTATTAGTCGGAGTGAAGAGACCCAGTACTTC.

This clone turned up a few times. The rearrangement joins TRBV27 to TRBJ2-1, with 11 bases lining up with TRBD1. The length of the CDR3 is 15 residues. V shed 5 bases and J 6 bases; nucleotides not matched to a gene: 6. Germline V gene sequence: CDR1 MNHEY, CDR2 SMNVEV (reference sequence). CDR3 DNA: TGTGCCAGCAGTCGTACCGGGACAGGGGGCAATGAGCAGTTCTTC. Its translation: CASSRTGTGGNEQFF.

This clone came up a few times. The J gene is TRBJ2-5, the V gene TRBV28; tentative D call: TRBD1 (5 bases). The germline gives CDR1 MDHEN, CDR2 SYDVKM. V lost 4 bases, J lost 4 bases, and 13 bases lay in between. The CDR3 is 14 amino acids. CDR3 region: CASSSSGLVETQYF. The CDR3 nucleotides are TGTGCCAGCAGTTCGTCAGGGCTCGTAGAGACCCAGTACTTC.

The chain is built from TRBV4-3 and TRBJ2-5; 14 bases map to TRBD2. The J segment lost 5 bases and the V segment lost 2 bases, leaving 7 bases of the junction unmatched. CDR3 size: 17 residues. Germline V gives CDR1 LGHNA, CDR2 YSLEER. In DNA form, the CDR3 reads TGCGCCAGCAGCCAAAAGGGACTAGCGGGAGTGGGTGAGACCCAGTACTTC. Translating gives CASSQKGLAGVGETQYF.

This clone was seen ten or more times. The same CDR3 also results from other DNA sequences found in this sample. The chain joins TRBV5-1 to TRBJ2-5; D unclear. The CDR3 has 11 amino acids. Trimming removed 2 bases from V and 2 bases from J, with 1 base in between. In germline, CDR1 is SGHRS, CDR2 YFSETQ. In DNA form, the CDR3 reads TGCGCCAGCAGCTTTCAAGAGACCCAGTACTTC. Translation: CASSFQETQYF. Full variable domain (remainder filled in from reference TRBV5-1 and TRBJ2-5): KAGVTQTPRYLIKTRGQQVTLSCSPISGHRSVSWYQQTPGQGLQFLFEYFSETQRNKGNFPGRFSGRQFSNSRSEMNVSTLELGDSALYLCASSFQETQYFGPGTRLLVL.

This clone occurred a few times. The rearrangement uses TRBV9 and TRBJ1-2, with D perhaps TRBD1 (5 bases). Germline loops: CDR1 SGDLS, CDR2 YYNGEE. The CDR3 consists of 17 residues. Trimming left V 4 bases short and J 1 base short, with 20 bases between. For the CDR3, the DNA is TGTGCCAGCAGCCCCCGGCGGTCCAGGGCAGATAACTATGGCTACACCTTC. The encoded protein is CASSPRRSRADNYGYTF.

In this sample, this clone turned up a few times. The chain joins TRBV29-1 to TRBJ1-1, with 7 bases matching TRBD1. The CDR3 spans 15 residues. V shed 7 bases and J 1 base; nucleotides not matched to a gene: 12. The germline CDR1 and CDR2 sequences are SQVTM and ANQGSEA. The CDR3 DNA sequence: TGCAGCGGCGGACAGGTCCGAGGGAGGAACACTGAAGCTTTCTTT. As protein: CSGGQVRGRNTEAFF.

This clone was observed a few times. The genes are TRBV4-2 and TRBJ1-2, with D hard to call. The CDR3 sequence is 12 residues long. Per the germline V gene, CDR1 is LGHNA and CDR2 is YNFKEQ. V was clipped by 4 bases and J by 11 bases, with 14 bases between them. The CDR3 DNA is TGTGCCAGCAGCCCCTTTGAGGCAGAGTACACCTTC. Translated, it gives CASSPFEAEYTF.

This clone turned up a few times. The rearrangement joins TRBV28 to TRBJ2-3, with TRBD1 matching 10 bases. Germline values: CDR1 MDHEN, CDR2 SYDVKM. The CDR3 length is 16 residues. V was clipped by 2 bases and J by 2 bases; unmatched bases: 4. CDR3: CASSLPGTGDTDTQYF. The DNA for the CDR3 is TGTGCCAGCAGTTTACCTGGGACAGGGGACACAGATACGCAGTATTTT. Drawing the rest from reference TRBV28 and TRBJ2-3, the complete variable domain is DVKVTQSSRYLVKRTGEKVFLECVQDMDHENMFWYRQDPGLGLRLIYFSYDVKMKEKGDIPEGYSVSREKKERFSLILESASTNQTSMYLCASSLPGTGDTDTQYFGPGTRLTVL.

The chain has TRBV11-2 and TRBJ2-1; the match to TRBD2 covers 13 bases. CDR1 SGHAT and CDR2 FQNNGV come from the germline V gene. V was pared by 5 bases and J by 1 base, with 5 bases of the junction left unmatched. This CDR3 spans 17 amino acids. CDR3 region: CASSHPGLAGSYNEQFF. In DNA form, the CDR3 reads TGTGCCAGCAGCCATCCGGGACTAGCGGGATCCTACAATGAGCAGTTCTTC.

The chain has TRBV25-1 and TRBJ2-5, with D tentatively TRBD1 or TRBD2 (5 bases each). The CDR3 is made up of 15 amino acids. Trimming cost V 4 bases and J 5 bases, with 17 bases left between them. Germline-derived CDR1 and CDR2 are MGHDK and SYGVNS. The CDR3 DNA reads TGTGCCAGCAGTGGCTACAGGAGTTCGGGGGAGACCCAGTACTTC. It encodes CASSGYRSSGETQYF. Drawing the rest from reference TRBV25-1 and TRBJ2-5, the complete variable domain is EADIYQTPRYLVIGTGKKITLECSQTMGHDKMYWYQQDPGMELHLIHYSYGVNSTEKGDLSSESTVSRIRTEHFPLTLESARPSHTSQYLCASSGYRSSGETQYFGPGTRLLVL.

There are a few counts of this clone. The chain links TRBV4-1 to TRBJ2-1; D not certain. Germline CDR1 is MGHRA and CDR2 is YSYEKL. CDR3 length: 16 residues. The V end lost 1 base, the J end lost 0 bases, and 10 bases lay between the germline ends. The CDR3 nucleotides are TGCGCCAGCAGCCAAGTCCCGAAGAGCTCCTACAATGAGCAGTTCTTC. Its translation is CASSQVPKSSYNEQFF.

The chain carries TRBV7-9 and TRBJ1-2, with D hard to call. The CDR3 contains 15 residues. The germline V gene has CDR1 SEHNR and CDR2 FQNEAQ (reference sequence). Trimming left V 6 bases short and J 5 bases short, with 19 bases between. CDR3 region: CASSPTTGGWYGYTF. The DNA of the CDR3 is TGTGCCAGCAGTCCCACAACGGGCGGCTGGTATGGCTACACCTTC.

The J gene is TRBJ1-2, the V gene TRBV7-2; 10 bases line up with TRBD1. Germline V gene sequence: CDR1 SGHTA, CDR2 FQGNSA. Trimming at V came to 5 bases and at J to 7 bases, leaving 4 bases not matched to a gene. There are 13 residues in the CDR3. CDR3 region: CASSRQGAFGYTF. DNA of the CDR3: TGTGCCAGCAGCCGACAGGGGGCTTTTGGCTACACCTTC. The variable domain in full, with the rest retrieved from reference TRBV7-2 and TRBJ1-2, is GAGVSQSPSNKVTEKGKDVELRCDPISGHTALYWYRQSLGQGLEFLIYFQGNSAPDKSGLPSDRFSAERTGGSVSTLTIQRTQQEDSAVYLCASSRQGAFGYTFGSGTRLTVV.

This clone was counted a few times. The chain joins TRBV29-1 to TRBJ1-5; no clear D. Between the trimmed V and J ends, which lost 6 bases and 3 bases, there was a span of 12 bases. The CDR3 contains 13 residues. Germline V gene sequence: CDR1 SQVTM, CDR2 ANQGSEA. CDR3 sequence reads: CSVGWQDNQPQHF. CDR3 in DNA: TGCAGCGTGGGATGGCAGGACAATCAGCCCCAGCATTTT. Variable domain in full (rest from reference TRBV29-1 and TRBJ1-5): SAVISQKPSRDICQRGTSLTIQCQVDSQVTMMFWYRQQPGQSLTLIATANQGSEATYESGFVIDKFPISRPNLTFSTLTVSNMSPEDSSIYLCSVGWQDNQPQHFGDGTRLSIL.

This clone was detected only a few times. V is TRBV28 and J is TRBJ2-1, with D tentatively TRBD1 or TRBD2 (5 bases each). The V gene lost 4 bases and the J gene lost 8 bases, with 18 bases spanning the gap. Germline CDR1 and CDR2: MDHEN and SYDVKM. The CDR3 is 15 residues long. The DNA of the CDR3 is TGTGCCAGCAGTTCCCTCCGGGACGTCTTCTATGAGCAGTTCTTC. Translated: CASSSLRDVFYEQFF.

V usage is TRBV4-1 and J usage is TRBJ2-5, with D perhaps matching TRBD1 (5 bases). The closer fit of TRBJ2-7 to the DNA end suggests the J call may be wrong. Germline lookup yields CDR1 MGHRA and CDR2 YSYEKL. This CDR3 is 12 amino acids long. As DNA, the CDR3 is TGCGCCAGCAGCGTTCAGGGCTACGAGCAGTACTTC. Translation: CASSVQGYEQYF.

This clone has just a few counts. In DNA, the CDR3 is TGTGCCAGCAGCCGGACGGAGTACACCGGGGAGCTGTTTTTT. Its protein is CASSRTEYTGELFF. The J gene is TRBJ2-2, the V gene TRBV7-2; D not resolved. The CDR3 has 14 amino acids. Trimming cost V 5 bases and J 3 bases, with 10 bases left between them. CDR1 is SGHTA, CDR2 FQGNSA, per germline.

The sample holds a few counts of this clone. The chain uses TRBV10-3 and TRBJ2-3, with 7 bases identical to TRBD2. V dropped 11 bases and J dropped 6; count of bases not matched to a gene: 8. The CDR3 loop spans 12 amino acids. Per the germline V gene, CDR1 is ENHRY and CDR2 is SYGVKD. The CDR3 is CAGGSGYDTQYF. DNA of the CDR3: TGTGCCGGGGGTAGCGGGTATGATACGCAGTATTTT.

This clone appeared a few times. CDR3 protein: CASSLQLAGGNNEQFF. The CDR3 nucleotides read TGCGCCAGCAGCTTGCAACTAGCGGGAGGAAACAATGAGCAGTTCTTC. The rearrangement links TRBV5-1 to TRBJ2-1; 12 bases are a match to TRBD2. Germline CDR1 is SGHRS and CDR2 is YFSETQ. V lost 1 base and J lost 5; bases outside the gene matches: 4. CDR3 length equals 16 residues. The complete variable domain, with remaining parts taken from reference TRBV5-1 and TRBJ2-1, reads KAGVTQTPRYLIKTRGQQVTLSCSPISGHRSVSWYQQTPGQGLQFLFEYFSETQRNKGNFPGRFSGRQFSNSRSEMNVSTLELGDSALYLCASSLQLAGGNNEQFFGPGTRLTVL.

This clone has only a few counts. The gene calls are TRBV30 and TRBJ1-5; a possible D gene is TRBD1 (5 bases). This CDR3 comprises 13 residues. The V end lost 8 bases, the J end lost 7 bases, and 18 bases lay between the germline ends. CDR1 is GTSNPN, CDR2 SVGIG, per germline (reference sequence). The CDR3: CAAKAGEWQPQHF. The CDR3, as DNA: TGTGCCGCCAAAGCGGGGGAGTGGCAGCCCCAGCATTTT.